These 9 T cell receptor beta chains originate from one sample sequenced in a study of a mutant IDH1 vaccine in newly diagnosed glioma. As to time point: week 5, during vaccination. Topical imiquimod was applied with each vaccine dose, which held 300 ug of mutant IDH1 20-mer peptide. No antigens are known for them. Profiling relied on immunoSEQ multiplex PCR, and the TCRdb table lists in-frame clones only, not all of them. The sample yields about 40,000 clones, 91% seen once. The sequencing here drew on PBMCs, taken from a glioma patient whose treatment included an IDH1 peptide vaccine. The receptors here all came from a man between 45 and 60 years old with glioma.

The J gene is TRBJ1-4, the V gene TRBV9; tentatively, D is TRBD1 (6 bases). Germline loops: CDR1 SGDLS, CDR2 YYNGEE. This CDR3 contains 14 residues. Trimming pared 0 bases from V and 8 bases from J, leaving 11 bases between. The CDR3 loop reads CASSVALGAEKLFF. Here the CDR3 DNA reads TGTGCCAGCAGCGTAGCTTTGGGGGCGGAAAAACTGTTTTTT. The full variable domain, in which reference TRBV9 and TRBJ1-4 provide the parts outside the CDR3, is DSGVTQTPKHLITATGQRVTLRCSPRSGDLSVYWYQQSLDQGLQFLIQYYNGEERAKGNILERFSAQQFPDLHSELNLSSLELGDSALYFCASSVALGAEKLFFGSGTQLSVL.

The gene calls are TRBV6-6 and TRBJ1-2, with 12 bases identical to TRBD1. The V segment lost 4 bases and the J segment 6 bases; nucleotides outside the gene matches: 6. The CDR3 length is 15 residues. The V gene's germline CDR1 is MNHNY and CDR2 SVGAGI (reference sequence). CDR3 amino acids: CASSFSGQGADGYTF. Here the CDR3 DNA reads TGTGCCAGCAGTTTCTCGGGACAGGGGGCGGATGGCTACACCTTC.

The CDR3 here is CASSESMYGHNEKLFF. Written as DNA, the CDR3 is TGCGCCAGCAGTGAGTCGATGTACGGCCATAATGAAAAACTGTTTTTT. J is TRBJ1-4 and V is TRBV10-2; D is uncertain. In germline, CDR1 is WSHSY, CDR2 SAAADI. This CDR3 is built from 16 residues. V was cut by 0 bases and J by 4 bases, with 12 bases left in between.

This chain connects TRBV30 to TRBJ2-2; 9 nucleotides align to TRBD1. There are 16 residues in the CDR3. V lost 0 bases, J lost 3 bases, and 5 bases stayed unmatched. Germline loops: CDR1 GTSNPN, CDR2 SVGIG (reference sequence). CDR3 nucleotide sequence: TGTGCCTGGAGTGTCCGGGACAGGGCCTACACCGGGGAGCTGTTTTTT. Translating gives CAWSVRDRAYTGELFF.

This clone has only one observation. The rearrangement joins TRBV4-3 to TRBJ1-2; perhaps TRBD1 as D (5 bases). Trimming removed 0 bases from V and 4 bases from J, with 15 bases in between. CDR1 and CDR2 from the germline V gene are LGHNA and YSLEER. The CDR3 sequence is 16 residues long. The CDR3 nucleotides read TGCGCCAGCAGCCAAGACCAGGGCGGACTCGGCTATGGCTACACCTTC. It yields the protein CASSQDQGGLGYGYTF.

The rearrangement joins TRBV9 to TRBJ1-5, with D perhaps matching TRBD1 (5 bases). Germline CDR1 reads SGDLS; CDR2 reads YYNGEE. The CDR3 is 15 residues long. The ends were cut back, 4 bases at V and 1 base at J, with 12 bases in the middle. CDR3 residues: CASSISGGSNQPQHF. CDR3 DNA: TGTGCCAGCAGCATATCGGGGGGGAGCAATCAGCCCCAGCATTTT.

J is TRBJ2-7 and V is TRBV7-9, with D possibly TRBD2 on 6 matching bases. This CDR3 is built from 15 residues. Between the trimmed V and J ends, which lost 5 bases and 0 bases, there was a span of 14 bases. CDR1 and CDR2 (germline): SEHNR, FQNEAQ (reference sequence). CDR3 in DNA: TGTGCCAGCAGCCTCAGGGAGGTAAACTCCTACGAGCAGTACTTC. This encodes CASSLREVNSYEQYF.

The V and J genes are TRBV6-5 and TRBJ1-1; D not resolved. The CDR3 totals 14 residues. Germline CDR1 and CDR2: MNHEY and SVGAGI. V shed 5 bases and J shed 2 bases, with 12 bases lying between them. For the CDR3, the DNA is TGTGCCAGCAGTCCCATAGTTTCCAACACTGAAGCTTTCTTT. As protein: CASSPIVSNTEAFF.

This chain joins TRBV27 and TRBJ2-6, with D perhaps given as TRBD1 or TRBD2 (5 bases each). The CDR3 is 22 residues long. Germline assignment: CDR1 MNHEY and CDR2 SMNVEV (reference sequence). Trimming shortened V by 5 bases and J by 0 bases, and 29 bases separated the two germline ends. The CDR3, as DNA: TGTGCCAGCAGTCCACCCCGGCAGGGACGGAGCCCCTTCACCTCTGGGGCCAACGTCCTGACTTTC. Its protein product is CASSPPRQGRSPFTSGANVLTF.